This T cell receptor (beta chain) was recovered during a study of blood T cell repertoires in COVID-19. Repertoires were generated with immunoSEQ multiplex PCR, while TCRdb's copy carries only in-frame clones and drops some. This sample has about 310,000 clones, with over 75% found just once. Sequences were obtained from PBMCs or T cells enriched from blood (not recorded which). This receptor was taken from a woman aged 35 to 49 who had recovered from COVID-19.

CDR3 residues: CASSYSSAGAPYEQYF. CDR3 sequence (DNA): TGTGCCAGCAGTTACTCGTCAGCGGGGGCCCCCTACGAGCAGTACTTC. The chain employs TRBV6-5 and TRBJ2-7; 8 bases fit TRBD2. Trimming took 0 bases from V and 2 from J; bases not matched to a gene: 6. This CDR3 has 16 amino acids. From germline, CDR1 is MNHEY and CDR2 SVGAGI.